The 32 T cell receptor beta chains below all came from one sample that was sequenced in a study of CD8 T cells in Susac syndrome. Random hexamers were used to reverse transcribe the RNA input (about 0.45 to 1 ug). TCRdb processed the immunoSEQ multiplex PCR reads anew with MiXCR; each CDR3 protein has one entry. The sample includes about 300,000 distinct CDR3 sequences, roughly 94% of them seen just once. Sequencing was carried out using CD4+ T cells from PBMCs. These receptors were taken from a human donor with multiple sclerosis.

The genes are TRBV20-1 and TRBJ2-7, with 7 bases aligning to TRBD2. CDR1 and CDR2 from the germline V gene are DFQATT and SNEGSKA (reference sequence). This CDR3 comprises 14 residues. Unmatched junction bases numbered 12, after V lost 4 bases and J lost 6 bases. CDR3 nucleotides: TGCAGTGCTATGACTAGGAGCGGGGCTGGCGAGCAGTACTTC. Protein sequence: CSAMTRSGAGEQYF.

This chain joins TRBV4-2 and TRBJ2-2; D unclear. The V gene's germline CDR1 is LGHNA and CDR2 YNFKEQ. This CDR3 has 16 amino acids. V was cut by 1 base and J by 0 bases, with 9 bases left in between. The CDR3 DNA follows: TGTGCCAGCAGCCAAGCGCCAGTCTCGAACACCGGGGAGCTGTTTTTT. Translating it yields CASSQAPVSNTGELFF.

The CDR3 DNA reads TGCAGCGACCAGGGTGCTTCCACAGATACGCAGTATTTT. As protein: CSDQGASTDTQYF. V and J are TRBV29-1 and TRBJ2-3, with a possible D match to TRBD1 (5 bases). Germline V gene data show CDR1 as SQVTM and CDR2 as ANQGSEA. The CDR3 is 13 amino acids. The V gene lost 7 bases and the J gene lost 2 bases, with 13 bases spanning the gap.

The V call is TRBV11-2, the J call TRBJ2-7; D is possibly TRBD1 or TRBD2 (5 bases each). Germline V CDR1 and CDR2: SGHAT, FQNNGV. There are 17 residues in the CDR3. V gave up 5 bases and J gave up 2 bases, with 22 bases separating them. DNA of the CDR3: TGTGCCAGCAGCCTCCTCCCCCCCGGGACGGAAGCCTACGAGCAGTACTTC. Its protein is CASSLLPPGTEAYEQYF.

The chain is built from TRBV19 and TRBJ1-2; no firm D call. The germline V gene encodes CDR1 LNHDA and CDR2 SQIVND (reference sequence). The CDR3 runs to 12 residues. Deletions cut 6 bases from V and 6 bases from J, with 11 bases between. The CDR3 coding sequence is TGTGCCAGTAGGAGGGAGAGGGATGGCTACACCTTC. Protein sequence: CASRRERDGYTF. Using reference TRBV19 and TRBJ1-2 for the parts outside the CDR3, the full variable domain is DGGITQSPKYLFRKEGQNVTLSCEQNLNHDAMYWYRQDPGQGLRLIYYSQIVNDFQKGDIAEGYSVSREKKESFPLTVTSAQKNPTAFYLCASRRERDGYTFGSGTRLTVV.

The chain carries TRBV10-3 and TRBJ1-3; D remains unclear. The CDR3 sequence is 15 residues long. V was pared by 3 bases and J by 5 bases, with 14 bases between. Germline V lookup: CDR1 ENHRY, CDR2 SYGVKD. CDR3 nucleotide sequence: TGTGCCATCAGTGAAACGGGGTTGAGGAGAAACACCATATATTTT. Translated: CAISETGLRRNTIYF.

The chain employs TRBV29-1 and TRBJ1-1; D is undetermined. Germline assignment: CDR1 SQVTM and CDR2 ANQGSEA. V was trimmed by 6 bases and J by 1 base, leaving 9 bases between them. The CDR3 consists of 12 residues. DNA of the CDR3: TGCAGCGTGTATTCCCCGAACACTGAAGCTTTCTTT. It codes for CSVYSPNTEAFF.

The chain is built from TRBV7-2 and TRBJ1-2; TRBD1 matches 7 bases. Germline V gene sequence: CDR1 SGHTA, CDR2 FQGNSA. The CDR3 loop spans 14 amino acids. The V gene end was trimmed by 2 bases and the J gene end by 6 bases; junction bases not matched to a gene: 6. This chain's CDR3 is CASSLSGTENGYTF. In DNA, the CDR3 is TGTGCCAGCAGCTTATCCGGGACAGAAAATGGCTACACCTTC.

The chain links TRBV5-1 to TRBJ1-1, with no clear D. V lost 5 bases to trimming and J lost 1 base, with 6 bases between them. This CDR3 contains 12 residues. From germline, CDR1 is SGHRS and CDR2 YFSETQ. The CDR3 coding sequence is TGCGCCAGCAGTACTGGGAACACTGAAGCTTTCTTT. Translating it yields CASSTGNTEAFF.

V gene TRBV12-3 or TRBV12-4 combines with J gene TRBJ2-3; D perhaps matches TRBD1 (5 bases). This CDR3 has 14 amino acids. The ends were cut back, 7 bases at V and 1 base at J, with 12 bases in the middle. The chain's CDR3 is CASTYSRGTDTQYF. The CDR3 bases are TGTGCCAGCACCTATAGCAGGGGCACAGATACGCAGTATTTT.

The J gene is TRBJ2-1, the V gene TRBV12-3 or TRBV12-4; D is uncertain. Trimming shortened V by 7 bases and J by 9 bases, and 10 bases separated the two germline ends. The CDR3 length is 11 residues. CDR3 in amino acids: CASTLRTEQFF. CDR3 coding DNA: TGTGCCAGCACCCTCCGGACTGAGCAGTTCTTC.

This clonotype was detected a few times. The CDR3 DNA reads TGTGCCAGCAGCCGAGATCCGACAGGGGGGACGATTACCGGGGAGCTGTTTTTT. Protein: CASSRDPTGGTITGELFF. The rearrangement joins TRBV7-8 to TRBJ2-2; 9 positions match TRBD1. The CDR3 runs to 18 residues. Germline CDR1 reads SGHVS; CDR2 reads FQNEAQ. Germline trimming cut 5 bases from V and 5 bases from J; bases unmatched to any gene: 15.

The genes are TRBV20-1 and TRBJ2-5; no firm D call. CDR1 DFQATT and CDR2 SNEGSKA come from the germline V gene (reference sequence). V was clipped by 1 base and J by 5 bases, with 11 bases between them. The CDR3 sequence is 13 residues long. CDR3 protein: CSARVLVRETQYF. CDR3 nucleotide sequence: TGCAGTGCTAGAGTACTGGTGCGGGAGACCCAGTACTTC.

The DNA for the CDR3 is TGTGCCAGCAGGGGTTCGGATCAGCCCCAGCATTTT. Translation: CASRGSDQPQHF. V gene TRBV6-6 combines with J gene TRBJ1-5, with no clear D. The germline CDR1 and CDR2 sequences are MNHNY and SVGAGI (reference sequence). V dropped 6 bases and J dropped 5 bases, with 8 bases sitting between them. There are 12 residues in the CDR3.

This clonotype was detected only once. The V and J genes are TRBV29-1 and TRBJ1-4; D may be TRBD1 (5 bases). Between the trimmed V and J ends, which lost 6 bases and 5 bases, there was a span of 19 bases. Germline assignment: CDR1 SQVTM and CDR2 ANQGSEA. CDR3 size: 15 residues. The DNA for the CDR3 is TGCAGCGTCGGTACAACCGGGACTCCAAATGAAAAACTGTTTTTT. Translating it yields CSVGTTGTPNEKLFF.

J is TRBJ1-4 and V is TRBV14; a weak D match, TRBD1 (5 bases). The CDR3 totals 15 residues. The V end was cut by 1 base, the J end by 7 bases, with 13 bases between. CDR1 and CDR2 from the germline V gene are SGHDN and FVKESK. CDR3 residues: CASSQVGAGLEKLFF. The CDR3 DNA follows: TGTGCCAGCAGCCAAGTTGGGGCAGGCCTTGAAAAACTGTTTTTT. The full variable domain, with the rest looked up from reference TRBV14 and TRBJ1-4, is EAGVTQFPSHSVIEKGQTVTLRCDPISGHDNLYWYRRVMGKEIKFLLHFVKESKQDESGMPNNRFLAERTGGTYSTLKVQPAELEDSGVYFCASSQVGAGLEKLFFGSGTQLSVL.

The genes are TRBV3-1 and TRBJ2-7; 8 nucleotides align to TRBD2. Germline assignment: CDR1 LGHDT and CDR2 YNNKEL (reference sequence). This CDR3 contains 14 residues. Trimming took 3 bases from V and 5 from J; bases not matched to a gene: 6. The CDR3 DNA sequence: TGTGCCAGCAGCCAGTCCGCGGGAGGCAACGAGCAGTACTTC. Translating gives CASSQSAGGNEQYF.

This chain joins TRBV12-3 or TRBV12-4 and TRBJ2-1; possible D gene TRBD2, 5 bases. Trimming removed 2 bases from V and 8 bases from J, with 16 bases in between. The CDR3 runs 15 residues. CDR3: CASSLSVGVAYEQFF. CDR3 DNA sequence: TGTGCCAGCAGTTTAAGTGTCGGCGTAGCGTATGAGCAGTTCTTC.

This rearrangement joins TRBV2 to TRBJ1-4, with a tentative D call TRBD1 (6 bases). Germline CDR1 is SNHLY and CDR2 is FYNNEI. CDR3 length: 16 residues. V was trimmed by 3 bases and J by 5 bases, leaving 16 bases between them. The CDR3 DNA follows: TGTGCCAGCAGTGACCTCGGGGGCAGGGGCAATGAAAAACTGTTTTTT. Protein sequence: CASSDLGGRGNEKLFF.

The chain links TRBV20-1 to TRBJ2-5; 8 bases are a match to TRBD2. J lost 5 bases, V lost 1 base, and 12 bases had no gene match. Germline lookup yields CDR1 DFQATT and CDR2 SNEGSKA (reference sequence). The CDR3 length is 16 residues. CDR3 sequence: CSARAMGLGAVETQYF. CDR3 nucleotide sequence: TGCAGTGCTAGAGCGATGGGACTAGGGGCCGTGGAGACCCAGTACTTC.

The J gene is TRBJ2-3, the V gene TRBV9; D is perhaps TRBD2 (6 bases). CDR3 length: 16 amino acids. Per germline, CDR1 SGDLS and CDR2 YYNGEE. Trimming removed 0 bases from V and 0 bases from J, with 11 bases in between. CDR3 in amino acids: CASSVGASVSTDTQYF. The CDR3 DNA is TGTGCCAGCAGCGTAGGGGCTAGCGTTAGCACAGATACGCAGTATTTT.

J is TRBJ1-1 and V is TRBV20-1, with D possibly being TRBD1 (5 bases). Trimming cost V 0 bases and J 2 bases, with 22 bases left between them. Germline lookup yields CDR1 DFQATT and CDR2 SNEGSKA (reference sequence). The CDR3 extends over 18 amino acids. The CDR3: CSARDSWKDTLPNTEAFF. CDR3 coding DNA: TGCAGTGCTAGAGATTCGTGGAAGGACACCCTACCAAACACTGAAGCTTTCTTT.

The chain uses TRBV27 and TRBJ2-3; D is possibly TRBD2 (6 bases). The germline gives CDR1 MNHEY, CDR2 SMNVEV (reference sequence). V was cut by 7 bases and J by 5 bases, with 13 bases left in between. The CDR3 is made up of 13 amino acids. CDR3 coding DNA: TGTGCCAGCAAAATCTGGCGGGGAGATACGCAGTATTTT. Translated: CASKIWRGDTQYF.

The chain employs TRBV7-9 and TRBJ1-3; no clear D. This CDR3 region has 17 residues. V lost 4 bases to trimming and J lost 1 base, with 17 bases between them. Germline V gene data show CDR1 as SEHNR and CDR2 as FQNEAQ (reference sequence). The DNA for the CDR3 is TGTGCCAGCAGCTCACTCGGGAGGTTTGATTCTGGAAACACCATATATTTT. This encodes CASSSLGRFDSGNTIYF. Together with reference TRBV7-9 and TRBJ1-3, the CDR3 gives the full variable domain: DTGVSQNPRHKITKRGQNVTFRCDPISEHNRLYWYRQTLGQGPEFLTYFQNEAQLEKSRLLSDRFSAERPKGSFSTLEIQRTEQGDSAMYLCASSSLGRFDSGNTIYFGEGSWLTVV.

The chain uses TRBV21-1 and TRBJ2-7; TRBD1, the D gene given by the table, was not confirmed from the DNA. TRBV21-1 is tagged as a pseudogene. The CDR3 runs 14 residues. In DNA, the CDR3 is TGTGCCAGCAGCAGCCGGGACAGGGACTACGAGCAGTACTTC. It yields the protein CASSSRDRDYEQYF.

This clonotype turned up a few times. The rearrangement uses TRBV29-1 and TRBJ1-2; D uncertain. Trimming shortened V by 4 bases and J by 6 bases, and 9 bases separated the two germline ends. The CDR3 is 11 amino acids. Germline V gives CDR1 SQVTM, CDR2 ANQGSEA. In DNA form, the CDR3 reads TGCAGCGTTGGAAGGACTAATGGCTACACCTTC. Protein: CSVGRTNGYTF.

The V and J genes are TRBV5-1 and TRBJ1-1, with 11 bases identical to TRBD1. Trimming removed 8 bases from V and 8 bases from J; junction bases left unmatched: 8. The CDR3 covers 13 residues. The germline gives CDR1 SGHRS, CDR2 YFSETQ. The CDR3 loop reads CASSARTGGEAFF. DNA of the CDR3: TGCGCCAGTAGCGCCAGGACAGGGGGCGAAGCTTTCTTT.

CDR3 residues: CASSFPGRSGYTF. The CDR3 coding sequence is TGTGCCAGCAGCTTCCCTGGGCGGAGTGGCTACACCTTC. The chain links TRBV7-9 to TRBJ1-2; no firm D call. Trimming cost V 3 bases and J 7 bases, with 12 bases left between them. The CDR3 has 13 residues. The germline gives CDR1 SEHNR, CDR2 FQNEAQ (reference sequence).

This chain links TRBV12-3 or TRBV12-4 with TRBJ2-3, with D hard to call. This CDR3 is built from 16 residues. V lost 6 bases to trimming and J lost 3 bases, with 19 bases between them. This chain's CDR3 is CASRSGKLQITDTQYF. CDR3 DNA: TGTGCCAGCAGATCTGGGAAGTTACAGATAACAGATACGCAGTATTTT.

This sequence joins TRBV4-3 and TRBJ2-1, with unresolved D. The ends were cut back, 0 bases at V and 2 bases at J, with 8 bases in the middle. This CDR3 contains 15 residues. CDR1 is LGHNA and CDR2 is YSLEER in the germline V gene. The chain's CDR3 is CASSQDQTPYNEQFF. The DNA for the CDR3 is TGCGCCAGCAGCCAAGATCAGACGCCCTACAATGAGCAGTTCTTC.

This chain connects TRBV20-1 to TRBJ1-2; tentative D call: TRBD1 (5 bases). V was shortened by 5 bases and J by 3 bases, with 10 bases between the two germline ends. In germline, CDR1 is DFQATT, CDR2 SNEGSKA (reference sequence). The CDR3 contains 12 residues. In nucleotides, the CDR3 is TGCAGTGCTTCCGGGACGGACTATGGCTACACCTTC. This translates into CSASGTDYGYTF.

The chain has TRBV11-3 and TRBJ2-7; perhaps TRBD1 as D (6 bases). V was shortened by 1 base and J by 0 bases, with 10 bases between the two germline ends. In germline, CDR1 is SGHNT, CDR2 YENEEA. The CDR3 runs to 15 residues. The CDR3 is CASSLGQAFSYEQYF. The CDR3 nucleotides are TGTGCCAGCAGCTTAGGACAGGCCTTCTCCTACGAGCAGTACTTC.